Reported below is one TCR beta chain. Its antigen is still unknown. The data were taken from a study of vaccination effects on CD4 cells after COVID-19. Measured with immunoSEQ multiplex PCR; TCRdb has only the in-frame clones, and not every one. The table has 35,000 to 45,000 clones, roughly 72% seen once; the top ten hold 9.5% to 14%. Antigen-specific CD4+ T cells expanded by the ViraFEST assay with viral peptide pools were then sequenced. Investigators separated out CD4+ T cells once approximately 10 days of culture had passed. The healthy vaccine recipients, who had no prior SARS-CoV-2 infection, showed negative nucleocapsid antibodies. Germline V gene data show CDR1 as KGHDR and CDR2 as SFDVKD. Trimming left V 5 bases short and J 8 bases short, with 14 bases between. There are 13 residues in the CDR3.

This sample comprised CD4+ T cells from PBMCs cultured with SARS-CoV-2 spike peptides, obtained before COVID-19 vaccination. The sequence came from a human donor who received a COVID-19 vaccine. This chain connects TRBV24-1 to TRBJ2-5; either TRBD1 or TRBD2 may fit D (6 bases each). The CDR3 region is CATSVNGGPTQYF. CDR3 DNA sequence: TGTGCCACCAGTGTCAACGGGGGCCCAACCCAGTACTTC.